Included here is one TCR beta chain sequence, with context. This clone was seen a few times. Which antigen it targets is not known. One end of the junction does not line up with germline, which may come from a read error. This sample stems from a study of metastatic and nonmetastatic thyroid tumors (TCRdb year 2020). Broadly, across the study: The researchers compared repertoires between peripheral blood samples and tumor or nodule tissue samples from patients with malignant or benign thyroid disease. Findings and caveats that apply to the study as a whole: In both blood and tumor samples, TCR beta diversity was reported to be significantly higher in malignant tumors than in benign nodules.

From the germline V gene, CDR1 is MNHEY and CDR2 is SVGEGT. Reading from cysteine to phenylalanine, the CDR3 counts 16 amino acids. The DNA shown is the 48-base CDR3, in frame from base 1. No treatment had been received by any patient before thyroid surgery. Using T-cell receptor beta sequencing, the researchers looked back retrospectively at clinical samples from patients, gathered between the early 2010s and the late 2010s. Libraries were prepared through PCR. Sequencing was performed on an Illumina HiSeq 4000. High-throughput sequencing was used to profile the TCR beta-chain CDR3 region of every patient. The published analysis was carried out like this. CDR3 differences across clinicopathological groups were used to build a classifier for discriminating distant-metastatic papillary thyroid cancer patients. To measure repertoire diversity the researchers used the Shannon index, while the Morisita-Horn index served to gauge how similar the tumor and blood repertoires were. TCRdb handled the public reads itself, with Q25 trimming in fastp and clone calling in MiXCR, and kept productive beta chains. In this record, the V and J calls reflect TCRdb's handling and not the investigators' own analysis. This sample is represented by tens of thousands of clones; roughly 30% of them were singletons. The biggest ten clones account for around a sixth of the sample.

The sequencing input was blood. The chain is encoded by TRBV6-2 or TRBV6-3 joined to TRBJ2-5, and TRBD1 aligns with 9 junction nucleotides. The TCR was taken from a female donor with papillary thyroid cancer or a benign thyroid nodule (not recorded which). Some clones in this sample may be carry-over from other donors' samples. The DNA reads TGTGCCAGCATTTACCCCGACAGGGGGAATCGCGAGACCCAGTACTTC. It encodes CASIYPDRGNRETQYF.